This TCR beta chain was identified in a study of blood T cells in healthy people across ages. Through a sample-barcoded 5' primer and a J-beta primer mix, a second PCR was run for roughly 6 to 12 cycles. Each CDR3 protein gets one entry after TCRdb re-called the 5' RACE reads with MiXCR. This table holds roughly 500,000 distinct CDR3 sequences, less than 25% found once. There are many counts of this clonotype. The CDR3 spans 18 residues. Per the germline V gene, CDR1 is DFQATT and CDR2 is SNEGSKA (reference sequence). The trim removed 5 bases at V and 1 base at J, leaving 17 bases unmatched. These data also formed part of another study, on T cells of mothers and their children.

The rearrangement joins TRBV20-1 to TRBJ1-1, with TRBD1 matching 9 bases. The TCR comes from a boy aged 10-17 years in good health. The sequenced sample consisted of blood. The CDR3 loop reads CSAGGGTGNFLSNTEAFF. As DNA, the CDR3 is TGCAGTGCTGGTGGGGGGACAGGGAATTTTCTTTCGAACACTGAAGCTTTCTTT.